This passage covers 17 T cell receptor beta chains from one sample sequenced in a study of vaccination effects on CD4 cells after COVID-19. No antigen has been assigned to these receptors. Data came from immunoSEQ multiplex PCR; TCRdb stores just in-frame clones and leaves some out. This repertoire shows some 69,000 clones, nearly 75% found once; its top ten account for approximately 2%. CD4+ T cell isolation took place after 10 days of culture. Vaccination of participants consisted of two doses of either the BNT162b2 or mRNA-1273 vaccine. The sample in question was CD4+ T cells from PBMCs cultured without peptide, obtained after COVID-19 vaccination. These receptors were taken from a human donor who received a COVID-19 vaccine.

The genes are TRBV3-1 (or the pseudogene TRBV3-2) and TRBJ2-7, with TRBD2 matching over 15 bases. V shed 4 bases and J 7 bases; nucleotides not matched to a gene: 8. CDR1 is LGHDT and CDR2 is YNNKEL in the germline V gene (reference sequence). CDR3 length: 16 amino acids. DNA for the CDR3: TGTGCCAGCAGCCTCAGGACTAGCGGGGGGGCCGGGGAGCAGTACGTC. It is translated as CASSLRTSGGAGEQYV.

This clone has only a few counts. This chain joins TRBV6-6 and TRBJ1-5, with no clear D. This CDR3 has 13 residues. The germline V and J ends were trimmed by 6 bases and 7 bases, with 13 bases remaining between them. Germline values: CDR1 MNHNY, CDR2 SVGAGI (reference sequence). CDR3 residues: CASRIGSEQPQHF. The CDR3 DNA follows: TGTGCCAGCAGAATAGGGAGCGAACAGCCCCAGCATTTT.

The chain recombines TRBV7-9 with TRBJ2-3, with 8 bases lining up with TRBD1. Germline CDR1 and CDR2: SEHNR and FQNEAQ (reference sequence). CDR3 size: 13 residues. The V segment lost 6 bases and the J segment 4 bases; nucleotides outside the gene matches: 3. The CDR3 DNA follows: TGTGCCAGCAGACAGGGGGAATCAGATACGCAGTATTTT. The encoded protein is CASRQGESDTQYF.

This clone was found a few times. The chain employs TRBV6-1 and TRBJ2-7; maybe TRBD1 (5 bases). The CDR3 has 13 residues. Between the trimmed V and J ends, which lost 2 bases and 6 bases, there was a span of 11 bases. Germline lookup yields CDR1 MNHNS and CDR2 SASEGT. DNA of the CDR3: TGTGCCAGCAGTGAATCAGGGTGGTCCGAGCAGTACGTC. Protein product: CASSESGWSEQYV.

This clone turned up a few times. J is TRBJ2-2 and V is TRBV24-1, with a weak D call TRBD1 (5 bases). The CDR3 is made up of 13 amino acids. Germline V CDR1 and CDR2: KGHDR, SFDVKD. The V end was cut by 5 bases, the J end by 5 bases, with 8 bases between. The CDR3 DNA sequence: TGTGCCACCAGTGCCAGGGATACCGGGGAGCTGTTTTTT. The encoded protein is CATSARDTGELFF.

This chain links TRBV6-2 or TRBV6-3 with TRBJ2-7; possible D gene TRBD1, 5 bases. The germline gives CDR1 MNHEY, CDR2 SVGEGT. V dropped 6 bases and J dropped 6 bases, with 15 bases sitting between them. The CDR3 runs to 13 residues. The CDR3 DNA reads as TGTGCCAGCAGCCGAGACAGAGTCCGCGAGCAGTACGTC. It translates to CASSRDRVREQYV.

The chain recombines TRBV4-1 with TRBJ2-2; TRBD1 might be the D (6 bases). V lost 0 bases, J lost 4 bases, and 12 bases lay in between. Germline-derived CDR1 and CDR2 are MGHRA and YSYEKL. The CDR3 length is 16 residues. CDR3 nucleotides: TGCGCCAGCAGCCAAGAGCCCTACAGGGCCACCGGGGAGCTGTTTTTT. Translated, it gives CASSQEPYRATGELFF.

The CDR3 loop is CASSPSAGGPTDTQYF. CDR3 coding DNA: TGCGCCAGCAGCCCCTCAGCGGGGGGGCCGACAGATACGCAGTATTTT. The rearrangement links TRBV5-1 to TRBJ2-3; 10 bases match TRBD2. Germline assignment: CDR1 SGHRS and CDR2 YFSETQ. Trimming cost V 4 bases and J 3 bases; bases outside gene matches: 8. The length of the CDR3 is 16 residues.

The J gene is TRBJ1-5, the V gene TRBV6-2 or TRBV6-3; D is undetermined. The V end lost 5 bases, the J end lost 1 base, and 3 bases lay between the germline ends. Germline CDR1 is MNHEY and CDR2 is SVGEGT. This CDR3 is built from 12 residues. CDR3 region: CASSDSNQPQHF. Here the CDR3 DNA reads TGTGCCAGCAGTGACAGCAATCAGCCCCAGCATTTT.

The CDR3 is CASSFLRTDGANYGYTF. CDR3 DNA sequence: TGTGCCAGCAGTTTCCTACGGACGGACGGAGCTAACTATGGCTACACCTTC. V is TRBV28 and J is TRBJ1-2; no definite D call. The CDR3 has 17 amino acids. V was shortened by 3 bases and J by 0 bases, with 17 bases between the two germline ends. Germline V gene lookup returns CDR1 MDHEN and CDR2 SYDVKM.

The chain employs TRBV6-1 and TRBJ2-3; no clear D. V lost 1 base to trimming and J lost 2 bases, with 4 bases between them. From germline, CDR1 is MNHNS and CDR2 SASEGT. The CDR3 has 13 amino acids. CDR3 nucleotides: TGTGCCAGCAGTGAAGACTTCACAGATACGCAGTATTTT. Amino acids: CASSEDFTDTQYF.

V gene TRBV7-2 combines with J gene TRBJ1-2, with D possibly matching TRBD1 (6 bases). CDR1 and CDR2 from the germline V gene are SGHTA and FQGNSA. V was clipped by 4 bases and J by 0 bases, with 12 bases between them. The CDR3 has 15 residues. In DNA form, the CDR3 reads TGTGCCAGCAGCTCAGTCAGGGGATCTAACTATGGCTACACCTTC. It yields the protein CASSSVRGSNYGYTF.

The J gene is TRBJ2-3, the V gene TRBV7-2; no reliable D call. Looked up from germline, CDR1 is SGHTA and CDR2 is FQGNSA. The CDR3 is 14 amino acids. Trimming took 1 base from V and 2 from J, leaving 7 bases between them. The CDR3 nucleotides read TGTGCCAGCAGCTTAGTGGTATCCACAGATACGCAGTATTTT. This gives the protein CASSLVVSTDTQYF.

This chain links TRBV27 with TRBJ2-3; tentative D call: TRBD2 (5 bases). V was shortened by 6 bases and J by 2 bases, with 9 bases between the two germline ends. Germline V lookup: CDR1 MNHEY, CDR2 SMNVEV (reference sequence). This CDR3 has 13 residues. Here the CDR3 DNA reads TGTGCCAGCAGACCGGGAACCACAGATACGCAGTATTTT. This codes for CASRPGTTDTQYF.

This clone was counted between two and nine times. The genes are TRBV7-2 and TRBJ1-1; D gene unclear. The length of the CDR3 is 15 residues. Germline assignment: CDR1 SGHTA and CDR2 FQGNSA. The V end lost 3 bases, the J end lost 6 bases, and 17 bases lay between the germline ends. CDR3 sequence: CASSFTGSQSAEAFF. Here the CDR3 DNA reads TGTGCCAGCAGCTTCACCGGGTCTCAGAGCGCTGAAGCTTTCTTT.

This clone has just one count. This chain connects TRBV5-1 to TRBJ2-6, with a possible D match to TRBD1 (5 bases). The CDR3 is 17 residues long. Germline CDR1 reads SGHRS; CDR2 reads YFSETQ. V was clipped by 0 bases and J by 0 bases, with 10 bases between them. Here the CDR3 DNA reads TGCGCCAGCAGCTTGGAGGGGCGGAGCTCTGGGGCCAACGTCCTGACTTTC. As protein: CASSLEGRSSGANVLTF.

J is TRBJ2-1 and V is TRBV9; D is perhaps TRBD2 (6 bases). Germline loops: CDR1 SGDLS, CDR2 YYNGEE. V lost 3 bases and J lost 5, with 21 bases in between. CDR3 length: 17 amino acids. The CDR3 here is CASSGISAGFSHNEQFF. CDR3 coding DNA: TGTGCCAGCAGCGGAATCTCGGCGGGGTTCAGTCACAATGAGCAGTTCTTC.